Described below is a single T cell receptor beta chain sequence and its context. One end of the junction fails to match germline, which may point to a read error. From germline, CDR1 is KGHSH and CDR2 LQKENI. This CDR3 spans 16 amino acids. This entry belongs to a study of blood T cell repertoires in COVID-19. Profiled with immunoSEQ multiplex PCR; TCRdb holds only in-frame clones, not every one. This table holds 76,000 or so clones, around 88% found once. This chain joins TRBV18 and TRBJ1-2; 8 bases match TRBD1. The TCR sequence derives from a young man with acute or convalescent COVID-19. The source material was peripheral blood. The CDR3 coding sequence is TGTGCCAGCTCTCCACCCGACAGGGGACGGTTGGATGGCTACACCTTC. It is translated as CASSPPDRGRLDGYTF.